Below, 12 T cell receptor beta chains from the same sample are listed, as sequenced in a study of blood T cell repertoires in COVID-19. Clones were sequenced by immunoSEQ multiplex PCR, and TCRdb holds only the in-frame ones, with some missing. The data hold around 300,000 clones, with about nine tenths observed a single time. Sequenced: PBMCs or T cells enriched from blood (not recorded which). Receptor source: a woman aged 40 to 55 who had recovered from COVID-19.

The J gene is TRBJ2-7, the V gene TRBV7-9; 10 bases map to TRBD1. Per the germline V gene, CDR1 is SEHNR and CDR2 is FQNEAQ (reference sequence). This CDR3 comprises 14 residues. The trim removed 5 bases at V and 7 bases at J, leaving 8 bases unmatched. The CDR3 DNA reads TGTGCCAGCAGCCCCGGGACAGGGGAGAGAGAGCAGTACTTC. Its protein product is CASSPGTGEREQYF.

The V call is TRBV19, the J call TRBJ2-1; TRBD2 might be the D (6 bases). The CDR3 consists of 17 residues. Germline assignment: CDR1 LNHDA and CDR2 SQIVND (reference sequence). V lost 5 bases to trimming and J lost 5 bases, with 22 bases between them. CDR3 sequence: CASSAPGLQGLNNEQFF. CDR3 nucleotide sequence: TGTGCCAGTAGTGCCCCGGGACTCCAAGGACTGAACAATGAGCAGTTCTTC.

The V call is TRBV9, the J call TRBJ1-6, with D perhaps matching TRBD1 (6 bases). V was clipped by 0 bases and J by 9 bases, with 28 bases between them. Germline V gene data show CDR1 as SGDLS and CDR2 as YYNGEE. The CDR3 contains 20 residues. The CDR3 nucleotides read TGTGCCAGCAGCGTAGTCCGTTTGGGCTCGACAGGACGGAAGGGTTCACCCCTCCACTTT. Protein product: CASSVVRLGSTGRKGSPLHF.

The V call is TRBV2, the J call TRBJ1-2, with a tentative D call TRBD1 (5 bases). V lost 5 bases and J lost 4, with 14 bases in between. This CDR3 spans 14 amino acids. Germline lookup yields CDR1 SNHLY and CDR2 FYNNEI. CDR3 sequence (DNA): TGTGCCAGCAGTAGTCGGGACTCCCGCTATGGCTACACCTTC. Translating it yields CASSSRDSRYGYTF.

The chain uses TRBV10-1 and TRBJ1-3, with 11 bases fitting TRBD1. The germline V gene has CDR1 WNHNN and CDR2 SYGVQD (reference sequence). The CDR3 runs to 16 residues. V dropped 8 bases and J dropped 4; count of bases not matched to a gene: 10. Here the CDR3 reads CASHSLGQGEGNTIYF. For the CDR3, the DNA is TGCGCCAGCCATAGCCTGGGACAGGGGGAAGGAAACACCATATATTTT.

This clone was seen only once. V and J are TRBV5-6 and TRBJ1-2, with TRBD1 matching 8 bases. V dropped 7 bases and J dropped 1; count of bases not matched to a gene: 6. The CDR3 sequence is 14 residues long. Germline CDR1 is SGHDT and CDR2 is YYEEEE. The CDR3 protein is CASGATGDNYGYTF. The DNA of the CDR3 is TGTGCCAGCGGCGCGACAGGGGATAACTATGGCTACACCTTC.

The chain links TRBV27 to TRBJ2-2; D is perhaps TRBD2 (6 bases). Trimming took off 5 bases at V and 4 bases at J, with 23 bases between the two ends. CDR3 size: 18 residues. Germline V lookup: CDR1 MNHEY, CDR2 SMNVEV (reference sequence). The CDR3 DNA reads as TGTGCCAGCAGTCCGTGGCGGGCGGGACGAAGTGGCACCGGGGAGCTGTTTTTT. Protein sequence: CASSPWRAGRSGTGELFF.

The CDR3 DNA follows: TGCGCCAGCAGCTTGGGACAGCCCTCCTACGAGCAGTACTTC. Its translation is CASSLGQPSYEQYF. The chain recombines TRBV5-1 with TRBJ2-7, with D possibly matching TRBD1 (5 bases). Germline V lookup: CDR1 SGHRS, CDR2 YFSETQ. The CDR3 consists of 14 residues. V lost 0 bases, J lost 0 bases, and 7 bases lay in between.

This clone appeared once. The chain links TRBV4-2 to TRBJ2-2; 12 bases map to TRBD2. This CDR3 region has 18 residues. Looked up from germline, CDR1 is LGHNA and CDR2 is YNFKEQ. The V gene end was trimmed by 0 bases and the J gene end by 4 bases; junction bases not matched to a gene: 6. Written as DNA, the CDR3 is TGTGCCAGCAGCCAAGATTTGACTAGCGGGAGTGGCACCGGGGAGCTGTTTTTT. As protein: CASSQDLTSGSGTGELFF.

This clone has just one count. The J gene is TRBJ2-5, the V gene TRBV10-3; D is perhaps TRBD2 (5 bases). The CDR3 loop spans 15 amino acids. V gave up 6 bases and J gave up 7 bases, with 21 bases separating them. The germline V gene has CDR1 ENHRY and CDR2 SYGVKD. For the CDR3, the DNA is TGTGCCATCAGCCGAAATGGGGAAAAAGGAGGGACCCAGTACTTC. As protein: CAISRNGEKGGTQYF.

The DNA of the CDR3 is TGTGCCTGGAGTACAGGGGGTAGCACTGAAGCTTTCTTT. It translates to CAWSTGGSTEAFF. V is TRBV30 and J is TRBJ1-1, with 8 bases identical to TRBD1. The junction had 3 bases not matched to a gene; V was cut back by 2 bases and J by 4 bases. This CDR3 spans 13 amino acids. The germline CDR1 and CDR2 sequences are GTSNPN and SVGIG (reference sequence).

The V and J genes are TRBV10-3 and TRBJ1-1, with D perhaps matching TRBD1 (6 bases). Trimming cost V 6 bases and J 4 bases, with 12 bases left between them. The CDR3 has 13 residues. Germline lookup yields CDR1 ENHRY and CDR2 SYGVKD. This CDR3 reads CAIRTGLFTEAFF. The CDR3 coding sequence is TGTGCCATCAGAACAGGGTTGTTCACTGAAGCTTTCTTT.